The present entry profiles one T cell receptor (beta chain) with its context. The data originate from a study of radiotherapy plus CTLA-4 blockade in lung cancer. Whole-study context: Objective responses were observed in 15% to 20% of patients, and disease control was achieved by roughly 31%.

Profiling relied on immunoSEQ multiplex PCR, and the TCRdb table lists in-frame clones only, not all of them. The table has some 120,000 clones, over 65% seen once. Germline lookup yields CDR1 SGHTA and CDR2 FQGNSA. After removal of 3 bases from V and 3 bases from J, the junction contained 7 bases not matched to a gene. The CDR3 runs 16 residues. This sequence joins TRBV7-2 and TRBJ2-3; 9 bases align to TRBD2. This sequence was found in a human donor with non-small cell lung cancer that progressed on radiotherapy plus ipilimumab. Some clones in this sample may be carry-over from other donors' samples. Sequenced here: peripheral blood, sampled from a patient treated with radiotherapy plus ipilimumab. DNA for the CDR3: TGTGCCAGCAGCTTCTCGGGTCTAGCGGGAACAGATACGCAGTATTTT. Its translation is CASSFSGLAGTDTQYF.